This TCR beta chain was captured in a study of blood T cell repertoires in COVID-19. Study-level information: Both acute and convalescent COVID-19 samples were obtained from the United States, Italy and Spain. T cells, B-cell-depleted T cells, or PBMCs supplied cDNA or gDNA.

In the original processing: For nucleated cells, counts were estimated from reference gene primer amplification. Sequenced by immunoSEQ multiplex PCR; TCRdb stores in-frame clones only, minus some. V, J and clone size are taken as reported in that table, and D and trimming were inferred from the DNA itself. The table shows about 140,000 clones, with about nine tenths occurring only once. CDR1 and CDR2 (germline): KGHSH, LQKENI. The CDR3 has 15 amino acids. The ends lost 0 bases at V and 1 base at J; junction bases unmatched: 1. J is TRBJ1-2 and V is TRBV18; TRBD1 matches at 8 bases. The source is a woman of 80 years or more with acute or convalescent COVID-19. Material: peripheral blood. This CDR3 reads CASSPPGQDNYGYTF. In DNA, the CDR3 is TGTGCCAGCTCACCACCGGGACAGGATAACTATGGCTACACCTTC.